This T cell receptor (beta chain) comes out of a study of control samples from healthy donors and cancer patients. The V end was cut by 0 bases, the J end by 5 bases, with 3 bases between. Germline V CDR1 and CDR2: SGHAT, FQNNGV. The CDR3 runs 12 residues. Measured with immunoSEQ multiplex PCR; TCRdb has only the in-frame clones, and not every one. The table shows 170,000 or so clones, with more than 90% occurring only once. The source material was blood. The chain employs TRBV11-2 and TRBJ2-3; D not certain. The source is a woman in her thirties or forties in good health. DNA of the CDR3: TGTGCCAGCAGCTTAGATAGAGATACGCAGTATTTT. This codes for CASSLDRDTQYF. The variable domain in full, with the rest retrieved from reference TRBV11-2 and TRBJ2-3, is EAGVAQSPRYKIIEKRQSVAFWCNPISGHATLYWYQQILGQGPKLLIQFQNNGVVDDSQLPKDRFSAERLKGVDSTLKIQPAKLEDSAVYLCASSLDRDTQYFGPGTRLTVL.